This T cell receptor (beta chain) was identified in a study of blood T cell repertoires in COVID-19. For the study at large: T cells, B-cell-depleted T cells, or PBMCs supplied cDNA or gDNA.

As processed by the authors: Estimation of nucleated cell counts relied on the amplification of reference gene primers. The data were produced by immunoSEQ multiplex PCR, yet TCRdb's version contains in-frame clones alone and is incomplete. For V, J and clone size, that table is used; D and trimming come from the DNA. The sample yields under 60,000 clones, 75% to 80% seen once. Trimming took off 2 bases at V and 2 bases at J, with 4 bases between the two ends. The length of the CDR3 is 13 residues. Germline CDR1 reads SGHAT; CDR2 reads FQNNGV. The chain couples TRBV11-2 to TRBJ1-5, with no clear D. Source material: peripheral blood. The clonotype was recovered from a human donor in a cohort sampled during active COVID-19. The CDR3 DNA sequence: TGTGCCAGCAGCTTATATCGCAATCAGCCCCAGCATTTT. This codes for CASSLYRNQPQHF.